These 21 T cell receptor beta chains share one sample of origin, sequenced in a study of blood T cell repertoires in COVID-19. Generated by immunoSEQ multiplex PCR, the TCRdb table keeps only in-frame clones and is missing some. Of around 200,000 clones listed, around 84% are singletons. The specimen was peripheral blood. The receptors were gathered from a man at least 80 years old with acute or convalescent COVID-19.

This clone appeared once. The chain combines TRBV30 with TRBJ2-5, with TRBD2 as a possible D gene (6 bases). Germline CDR1 and CDR2: GTSNPN and SVGIG (reference sequence). This CDR3 spans 12 amino acids. V lost 5 bases, J lost 5 bases, and 12 bases lay in between. CDR3 DNA: TGTGCCTGGGGGGCCGGAGGGGAGACCCAGTACTTC. Translated: CAWGAGGETQYF.

The V call is TRBV7-2, the J call TRBJ1-6; possibly TRBD1 for D (6 bases). This CDR3 comprises 16 residues. V was cut by 5 bases and J by 3 bases, with 14 bases left in between. Germline V gene data show CDR1 as SGHTA and CDR2 as FQGNSA. This CDR3 reads CASSPDRTDYNSPLHF. DNA for the CDR3: TGTGCCAGCAGCCCAGACCGGACAGACTATAATTCACCCCTCCACTTT.

Note on this clone: This specimen includes other DNA sequences encoding the same CDR3. The DNA for the CDR3 is TGTGCCAGCTCACCACCAGCAGGGGGCACTGAAGCTTTCTTT. Translation gives CASSPPAGGTEAFF. The V call is TRBV18, the J call TRBJ1-1; 7 bases fit TRBD1. Unmatched junction bases numbered 2, after V lost 0 bases and J lost 4 bases. This CDR3 has 14 amino acids. Germline V lookup: CDR1 KGHSH, CDR2 LQKENI.

This clone appeared a single time. The chain links TRBV6-5 to TRBJ2-7, with D perhaps TRBD1 (6 bases). Germline assignment: CDR1 MNHEY and CDR2 SVGAGI. Trimming stripped 5 bases from V and 1 base from J, with 9 bases between. The length of the CDR3 is 13 residues. The CDR3 region has the DNA TGTGCCAGCAGTACAGGGCGGTCCTACGAGCAGTACTTC. Its translation: CASSTGRSYEQYF.

The J gene is TRBJ1-2, the V gene TRBV7-6; 8 nucleotides match TRBD1. With 3 bases clipped from V and 7 bases from J, the junction kept 13 bases outside the gene matches. The length of the CDR3 is 16 residues. Germline V lookup: CDR1 SGHVS, CDR2 FNYEAQ. The CDR3 loop is CASSLGSDRAIFGYTF. The CDR3 DNA reads TGTGCCAGCAGCTTGGGTTCGGACAGGGCTATCTTTGGCTACACCTTC.

This chain joins TRBV9 and TRBJ2-5; possibly TRBD2 for D (6 bases). Trimming stripped 0 bases from V and 2 bases from J, with 11 bases between. Germline V gene lookup returns CDR1 SGDLS and CDR2 YYNGEE. This CDR3 is 15 amino acids long. Here the CDR3 reads CASSVEEREQETQYF. The CDR3 DNA reads as TGTGCCAGCAGCGTAGAAGAACGGGAGCAAGAGACCCAGTACTTC.

The chain is built from TRBV27 and TRBJ2-3; TRBD2 aligns across 9 bases. Germline V gene data show CDR1 as MNHEY and CDR2 as SMNVEV (reference sequence). This CDR3 spans 16 amino acids. The junction had 11 bases not matched to a gene; V was cut back by 2 bases and J by 8 bases. CDR3 coding DNA: TGTGCCAGCAGTTTAAGACGTAGTAGCGGGAGAGGTACGCAGTATTTT. It codes for CASSLRRSSGRGTQYF.

The CDR3 reads CASSLAQGLGRTEAFF. Written as DNA, the CDR3 is TGTGCCAGCAGCTTAGCCCAGGGACTGGGTCGCACTGAAGCTTTCTTT. This rearrangement joins TRBV11-2 to TRBJ1-1; perhaps TRBD1 as D (5 bases). V lost 1 base and J lost 4, with 16 bases in between. CDR3 length equals 16 residues. From germline, CDR1 is SGHAT and CDR2 FQNNGV. Drawing the rest from reference TRBV11-2 and TRBJ1-1, the complete variable domain is EAGVAQSPRYKIIEKRQSVAFWCNPISGHATLYWYQQILGQGPKLLIQFQNNGVVDDSQLPKDRFSAERLKGVDSTLKIQPAKLEDSAVYLCASSLAQGLGRTEAFFGQGTRLTVV.

The V call is TRBV9, the J call TRBJ1-4; 7 positions agree with TRBD1. Germline-derived CDR1 and CDR2 are SGDLS and YYNGEE. The CDR3 is 16 amino acids. Losses at the gene ends were 7 bases for V and 0 bases for J; bases not matched to a gene: 9. In DNA form, the CDR3 reads TGTGCCAGCGGGGCGTCCAGGGGGACAACTAATGAAAAACTGTTTTTT. Encoded protein: CASGASRGTTNEKLFF.

V usage is TRBV27 and J usage is TRBJ2-7; D perhaps matches TRBD2 (5 bases). The CDR3 runs 13 residues. Germline CDR1 and CDR2: MNHEY and SMNVEV (reference sequence). V lost 5 bases and J lost 4, with 12 bases in between. This chain's CDR3 is CASSPRAGYEQYV. In DNA form, the CDR3 reads TGTGCCAGCAGTCCCCGTGCGGGTTACGAGCAGTACGTC.

V is TRBV6-5 and J is TRBJ2-7, with D unresolved. With 7 bases removed from V and 0 bases from J, the gap between germline ends came to 13 bases. The CDR3 covers 14 residues. The germline V gene has CDR1 MNHEY and CDR2 SVGAGI. The DNA of the CDR3 is TGTGCCAGCAACTCGCAGACAAGCTCCTACGAGCAGTACGTC. Its translation is CASNSQTSSYEQYV.

The V call is TRBV3-1 (or the pseudogene TRBV3-2), the J call TRBJ2-1; TRBD1 agrees at 10 bases. J lost 9 bases, V lost 0 bases, and 5 bases had no gene match. CDR3 size: 15 residues. Germline V CDR1 and CDR2: LGHDT, YNNKEL (reference sequence). Here the CDR3 reads CASSQDMTGGGEQFF. The CDR3, as DNA: TGTGCCAGCAGCCAAGATATGACAGGGGGCGGTGAGCAGTTCTTC.

In its sample, this clone was seen a few times. The gene calls are TRBV7-4 and TRBJ2-7; 10 bases fit TRBD1. The V gene end was trimmed by 7 bases and the J gene end by 12 bases; junction bases not matched to a gene: 9. There are 12 residues in the CDR3. Germline V gene sequence: CDR1 SGHVT, CDR2 SQSDAQ. The CDR3 nucleotides are TGTGCCAGCACTACCGGGACAGGGGAATGGTACGTC. Its translation: CASTTGTGEWYV.

The chain recombines TRBV7-9 with TRBJ2-3, with D tentatively TRBD1 (6 bases). The V end lost 4 bases, the J end lost 4 bases, and 9 bases lay between the germline ends. The CDR3 is 13 residues long. Germline V CDR1 and CDR2: SEHNR, FQNEAQ (reference sequence). CDR3 loop: CASSSDSSDTQYF. CDR3 DNA: TGTGCCAGCAGCTCGGACAGTTCAGATACGCAGTATTTT.

V gene TRBV24-1 combines with J gene TRBJ1-3; D ambiguous. V lost 9 bases and J 0 bases, leaving 11 bases between the germline ends. Germline CDR1 KGHDR, CDR2 SFDVKD. The CDR3 spans 14 residues. CDR3 protein: CATRVRASGNTIYF. The CDR3 DNA sequence: TGTGCCACCCGGGTGAGGGCCTCTGGAAACACCATATATTTT.

V is TRBV29-1 and J is TRBJ2-2, with 14 bases identical to TRBD2. The V and J ends lost 6 bases and 3 bases, in that order; junction bases with no gene match: 9. CDR3 length: 17 amino acids. Germline lookup yields CDR1 SQVTM and CDR2 ANQGSEA. The CDR3 is CSVGGTSGSQDTGELFF. The CDR3 DNA is TGCAGCGTCGGGGGGACTAGCGGGAGTCAGGACACCGGGGAGCTGTTTTTT.

The CDR3, as DNA: TGTGCCAGCAGTGACCCGGGACAGGGCGAGGGCTATGGCTACACCTTC. Protein product: CASSDPGQGEGYGYTF. V gene TRBV25-1 combines with J gene TRBJ1-2, with 9 bases matching TRBD1. V shed 3 bases and J 4 bases; nucleotides not matched to a gene: 9. The CDR3 is 16 residues long. CDR1 is MGHDK and CDR2 is SYGVNS in the germline V gene.

The chain carries TRBV9 and TRBJ2-3, with 9 bases matching TRBD1. Germline CDR1 is SGDLS and CDR2 is YYNGEE. The CDR3 contains 15 residues. The V and J ends lost 5 bases and 5 bases, in that order; junction bases with no gene match: 9. CDR3 in amino acids: CASRNPQGAEDTQYF. Here the CDR3 DNA reads TGTGCCAGCAGGAATCCACAGGGGGCTGAAGATACGCAGTATTTT.

The rearrangement links TRBV5-1 to TRBJ1-3; no clear D. Trimming stripped 0 bases from V and 3 bases from J, with 10 bases between. Germline CDR1 SGHRS, CDR2 YFSETQ. The length of the CDR3 is 15 residues. The CDR3: CASSLAWGGGNTIYF. The CDR3 DNA follows: TGCGCCAGCAGCTTGGCCTGGGGAGGTGGAAACACCATATATTTT.

This chain joins TRBV7-9 and TRBJ1-1, with D possibly TRBD1 on 6 matching bases. Germline V CDR1 and CDR2: SEHNR, FQNEAQ (reference sequence). The CDR3 runs to 13 residues. V gave up 5 bases and J gave up 1 base, with 8 bases separating them. As DNA, the CDR3 is TGTGCCAGCAGCGCGACAGGGAACACTGAAGCTTTCTTT. Encoded protein: CASSATGNTEAFF.

The sample holds one count of this clone. The chain employs TRBV4-3 and TRBJ1-4, with D hard to call. Trimming removed 1 base at V and 8 bases at J, with 14 bases between. The CDR3 has 15 amino acids. The germline V gene has CDR1 LGHNA and CDR2 YSLEER. The CDR3 DNA sequence: TGCGCCAGCAGCCAAGGAGGACCCCGGGGAGAAAAACTGTTTTTT. Translating gives CASSQGGPRGEKLFF.